This passage covers 2 T cell receptor beta chains from one sample sequenced in a study of T cell repertoires in cytomegalovirus infection. Antigens of these TCRs are unknown. TCRdb processed the reads anew with MiXCR; each CDR3 protein has one entry. Among approximately 300,000 distinct CDR3 sequences, approximately 25% were seen once, and the ten largest hold roughly 15%. This material consisted of cultured PBMCs, taken from culture after CMV antigen stimulation. The receptors come from a human donor in good health (CMV status not recorded). Some clones in this sample may be carry-over from other donors' samples.

This clonotype was seen at least ten times. The V and J genes are TRBV7-8 and TRBJ1-1; D is possibly TRBD1 (5 bases). V lost 1 base and J 1 base, leaving 16 bases between the germline ends. From germline, CDR1 is SGHVS and CDR2 FQNEAQ. The CDR3 runs 17 residues. CDR3 DNA sequence: TGTGCCAGCAGCTTAGTGCGGGGGATTGGGGCGAACACTGAAGCTTTCTTT. Translated, it gives CASSLVRGIGANTEAFF. The entire variable domain, with the rest obtained from reference TRBV7-8 and TRBJ1-1, is as follows: GAGVSQSPRYKVAKRGQDVALRCDPISGHVSLFWYQQALGQGPEFLTYFQNEAQLDKSGLPSDRFFAERPEGSVSTLKIQRTQQEDSAVYLCASSLVRGIGANTEAFFGQGTRLTVV.

The table lists this clonotype with many counts. This chain joins TRBV11-2 and TRBJ2-3, with D unresolved. V was cut by 5 bases and J by 0 bases, with 12 bases left in between. Germline CDR1 SGHAT, CDR2 FQNNGV. The CDR3 is 15 residues long. CDR3 sequence: CASSQGLQSTDTQYF. CDR3 bases: TGTGCCAGCAGCCAAGGCTTACAGAGCACAGATACGCAGTATTTT.